Below are 18 T cell receptor beta chains sequenced from a single sample in a study of shared clonotypes between healthy human individuals. Naive CD8 populations comprised CD45RO-negative cells positively selected for CCR7, excluding terminally differentiated effector memory CD45RA+ cells. Assay: immunoSEQ multiplex PCR; the TCRdb copy retains only in-frame clones and omits some. The data contain approximately 600,000 clones, about 95% of them seen just once; the ten biggest clones take up about 0.11%. The sample consisted of naive CD8+ T cells sorted from blood. The origin of the receptors is a woman aged 30 to 39 in good health.

The CDR3 sequence is CASSQVGGIHTEAFF. Written as DNA, the CDR3 is TGCGCCAGCAGCCAAGTCGGGGGCATCCACACTGAAGCTTTCTTT. The rearrangement links TRBV4-1 to TRBJ1-1; weak D call: TRBD1 (6 bases). The germline CDR1 and CDR2 sequences are MGHRA and YSYEKL. The CDR3 covers 15 residues. Trimming shortened V by 1 base and J by 3 bases, and 12 bases separated the two germline ends.

This chain connects TRBV5-8 to TRBJ2-7, with 10 bases fitting TRBD2. CDR3 length: 15 amino acids. Germline lookup yields CDR1 SGHTS and CDR2 YDEGEE. Trimming removed 2 bases from V and 4 bases from J; junction bases left unmatched: 6. The CDR3 DNA sequence: TGTGCCAGCAGCTTTGAATTAGCGGGAGGTTACGAGCAGTACTTC. Residues: CASSFELAGGYEQYF.

The chain couples TRBV30 to TRBJ2-5; 12 nucleotides line up with TRBD2. Near its end, the DNA agrees better with TRBJ2-7, so the J call may be wrong. CDR1 and CDR2 (germline): GTSNPN, SVGIG (reference sequence). The CDR3 loop spans 12 amino acids. The CDR3 reads CACGLAGNEQYF. The DNA of the CDR3 is TGTGCCTGTGGACTAGCGGGAAACGAGCAGTACTTC.

V is TRBV7-2 and J is TRBJ2-3, with D tentatively TRBD2 (6 bases). This CDR3 comprises 16 residues. Germline values: CDR1 SGHTA, CDR2 FQGNSA. The V end lost 5 bases, the J end lost 2 bases, and 17 bases lay between the germline ends. CDR3 region: CASSNEVLAITDTQYF. The CDR3 bases are TGTGCCAGCAGCAATGAGGTACTAGCAATCACAGATACGCAGTATTTT.

The chain links TRBV28 to TRBJ2-7; D uncertain. V lost 4 bases, J lost 4 bases, and 20 bases lay in between. The CDR3 extends over 16 amino acids. CDR1 is MDHEN and CDR2 is SYDVKM in the germline V gene. The CDR3 DNA follows: TGTGCCAGCAGTTATGTTATAGGTAACCAACCATACGAGCAGTACTTC. Translating gives CASSYVIGNQPYEQYF.

The chain employs TRBV10-1 and TRBJ2-2, with TRBD1 matching over 7 bases. From germline, CDR1 is WNHNN and CDR2 SYGVQD (reference sequence). This CDR3 region has 14 residues. The V segment lost 6 bases and the J segment 11 bases; nucleotides outside the gene matches: 12. The CDR3 protein is CASSLDRDVGELFF. The CDR3 DNA reads as TGCGCCAGCAGCCTTGACAGGGACGTCGGAGAGCTGTTTTTT.

The chain has TRBV5-4 and TRBJ2-5; D is undetermined. V was shortened by 4 bases and J by 6 bases, with 16 bases between the two germline ends. The CDR3 runs to 14 residues. The germline V gene encodes CDR1 SGHNT and CDR2 YYREEE (reference sequence). In nucleotides, the CDR3 is TGTGCCAGCAGCCTCCCGGGCCGGCTGCAGACCCAGTACTTC. This gives the protein CASSLPGRLQTQYF.

This sequence joins TRBV19 and TRBJ1-1, with D possibly being TRBD1 (5 bases). CDR3 length: 13 amino acids. Germline V gene sequence: CDR1 LNHDA, CDR2 SQIVND (reference sequence). Trimming shortened V by 10 bases and J by 2 bases, and 14 bases separated the two germline ends. DNA of the CDR3: TGTGCCACCAGGGTGGCGGCAAACACTGAAGCTTTCTTT. This encodes CATRVAANTEAFF.

This chain links TRBV28 with TRBJ1-5, with D hard to call. The CDR3 has 17 amino acids. The germline V gene encodes CDR1 MDHEN and CDR2 SYDVKM. Trimming left V 6 bases short and J 3 bases short, with 21 bases between. CDR3 sequence: CASSPIFPSSNNQPQHF. In DNA, the CDR3 is TGTGCCAGCAGCCCCATATTCCCATCGTCAAACAATCAGCCCCAGCATTTT.

In its sample, this clone was seen once. The chain recombines TRBV15 with TRBJ2-1, with 9 positions matching TRBD2. Germline CDR1 is LNHNV and CDR2 is YYDKDF (reference sequence). The CDR3 sequence is 16 residues long. With 0 bases clipped from V and 2 bases from J, the junction kept 2 bases outside the gene matches. The CDR3 is CATSREASGAYNEQFF. CDR3 nucleotide sequence: TGTGCCACCAGCAGAGAGGCTAGCGGGGCCTACAATGAGCAGTTCTTC.

The chain links TRBV28 to TRBJ2-7; a possible D gene is TRBD2 (6 bases). The CDR3 spans 14 residues. Per the germline V gene, CDR1 is MDHEN and CDR2 is SYDVKM. Trimming took off 4 bases at V and 5 bases at J, with 15 bases between the two ends. The CDR3, as DNA: TGTGCCAGCAGTTCTTTCCGGGAGTACCACGAGCAGTACTTC. Its translation: CASSSFREYHEQYF.

The chain carries TRBV27 and TRBJ2-7; 13 positions match TRBD2. V lost 4 bases and J lost 2; bases outside the gene matches: 29. This CDR3 has 24 residues. Germline V gene data show CDR1 as MNHEY and CDR2 as SMNVEV (reference sequence). CDR3 loop: CASSSIPGLAGNGGSPKYPYEQYF. For the CDR3, the DNA is TGTGCCAGCAGTTCCATCCCGGGACTAGCGGGAAATGGAGGGTCCCCTAAATATCCCTACGAGCAGTACTTC.

This chain joins TRBV28 and TRBJ1-3; 10 bases map to TRBD1. The CDR3 contains 16 residues. V lost 6 bases and J lost 1; bases outside the gene matches: 6. Germline loops: CDR1 MDHEN, CDR2 SYDVKM. CDR3 bases: TGTGCCAGCAGCCAAGGGACAGGGGAGTCTGGAAACACCATATATTTT. Translating it yields CASSQGTGESGNTIYF.

The chain employs TRBV7-9 and TRBJ2-5; weak D call: TRBD2 (5 bases). The CDR3 has 15 amino acids. Trimming left V 2 bases short and J 5 bases short, with 15 bases between. Germline V gives CDR1 SEHNR, CDR2 FQNEAQ (reference sequence). Here the CDR3 reads CASSLTPSSRETQYF. CDR3 coding DNA: TGTGCCAGCAGCTTAACTCCTAGCTCTCGGGAGACCCAGTACTTC.

The chain carries TRBV27 and TRBJ1-1; possibly TRBD1 for D (5 bases). Deletions cut 4 bases from V and 0 bases from J, with 12 bases between. Germline V gene sequence: CDR1 MNHEY, CDR2 SMNVEV (reference sequence). The CDR3 sequence is 15 residues long. CDR3 nucleotides: TGTGCCAGCAGTTACGGGGCACTAATGAACACTGAAGCTTTCTTT. Its protein is CASSYGALMNTEAFF.

The rearrangement uses TRBV2 and TRBJ2-1; 14 nucleotides align to TRBD2. V was clipped by 6 bases and J by 8 bases; unmatched bases: 18. The germline gives CDR1 SNHLY, CDR2 FYNNEI. The CDR3 extends over 19 amino acids. The CDR3 here is CASRPWTTMGLAGEDEQFF. CDR3 sequence (DNA): TGTGCCAGCAGGCCCTGGACAACTATGGGACTAGCGGGAGAGGATGAGCAGTTCTTC.

This clone appeared once. The chain carries TRBV5-1 and TRBJ2-7; TRBD1 matches 7 bases. Germline loops: CDR1 SGHRS, CDR2 YFSETQ. The junction had 6 bases not matched to a gene; V was cut back by 0 bases and J by 3 bases. The CDR3 totals 15 residues. The DNA for the CDR3 is TGCGCCAGCAGCTTGGTATGGGACAGAAACTACGAGCAGTACTTC. Translating it yields CASSLVWDRNYEQYF.

The rearrangement joins TRBV27 to TRBJ2-6; a weak D match, TRBD1 (5 bases). The CDR3 is 16 residues long. Trimming pared 3 bases from V and 0 bases from J, leaving 9 bases between. Germline lookup yields CDR1 MNHEY and CDR2 SMNVEV (reference sequence). The CDR3 sequence is CASSLRDSSGANVLTF. In nucleotides, the CDR3 is TGTGCCAGCAGTTTGAGAGACAGCTCTGGGGCCAACGTCCTGACTTTC.